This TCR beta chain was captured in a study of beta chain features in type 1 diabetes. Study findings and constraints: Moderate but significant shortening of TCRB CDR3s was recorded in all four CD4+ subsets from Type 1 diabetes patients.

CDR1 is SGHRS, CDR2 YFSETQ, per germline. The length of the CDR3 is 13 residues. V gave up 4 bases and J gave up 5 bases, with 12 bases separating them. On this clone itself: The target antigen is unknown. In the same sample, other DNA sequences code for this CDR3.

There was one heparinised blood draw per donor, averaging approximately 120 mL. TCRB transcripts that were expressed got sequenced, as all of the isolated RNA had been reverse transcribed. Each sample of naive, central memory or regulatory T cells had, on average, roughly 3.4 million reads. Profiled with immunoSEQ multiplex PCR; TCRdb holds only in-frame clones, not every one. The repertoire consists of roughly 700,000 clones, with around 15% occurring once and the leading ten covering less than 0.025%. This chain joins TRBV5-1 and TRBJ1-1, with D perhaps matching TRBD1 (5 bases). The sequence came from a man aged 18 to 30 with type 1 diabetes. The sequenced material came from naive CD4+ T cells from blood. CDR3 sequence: CASSVGRGTEAFF. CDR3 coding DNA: TGCGCCAGCAGCGTGGGACGAGGGACTGAAGCTTTCTTT.